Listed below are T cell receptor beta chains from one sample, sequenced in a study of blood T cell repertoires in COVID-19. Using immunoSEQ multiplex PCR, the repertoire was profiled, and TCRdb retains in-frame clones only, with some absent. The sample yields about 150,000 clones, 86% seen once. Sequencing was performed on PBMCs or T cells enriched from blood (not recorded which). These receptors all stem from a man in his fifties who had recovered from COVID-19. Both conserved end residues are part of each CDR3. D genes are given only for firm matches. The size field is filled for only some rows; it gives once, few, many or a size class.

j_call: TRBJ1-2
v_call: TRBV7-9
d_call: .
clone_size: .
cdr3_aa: CASSLAQYYGYTF
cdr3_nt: TGTGCCAGCAGCTTAGCACAGTACTATGGCTACACCTTC

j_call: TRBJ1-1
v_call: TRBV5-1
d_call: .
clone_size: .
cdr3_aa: CASSGRLVKGGTEAFF
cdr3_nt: TGCGCCAGCAGCGGCCGGCTCGTAAAGGGAGGCACTGAAGCTTTCTTT

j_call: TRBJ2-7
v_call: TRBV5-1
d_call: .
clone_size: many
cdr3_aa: CASSLVVAPYEQYF
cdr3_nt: TGCGCCAGCAGCTTGGTTGTGGCCCCCTACGAGCAGTACTTC

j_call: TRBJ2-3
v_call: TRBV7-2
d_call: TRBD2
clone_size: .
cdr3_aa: CASSLNPGLGTDTQYF
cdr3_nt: TGTGCCAGCAGCTTAAATCCGGGACTAGGGACAGATACGCAGTATTTT

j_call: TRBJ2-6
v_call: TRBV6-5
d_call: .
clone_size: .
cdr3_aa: CASSTSAGGANVLTF
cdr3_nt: TGTGCCAGCAGTACCTCTGCGGGTGGGGCCAACGTCCTGACTTTC

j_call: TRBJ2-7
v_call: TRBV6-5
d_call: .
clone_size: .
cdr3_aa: CASSFGRVAYEQYF
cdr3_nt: TGTGCCAGCAGTTTTGGCAGGGTAGCCTACGAGCAGTACTTC

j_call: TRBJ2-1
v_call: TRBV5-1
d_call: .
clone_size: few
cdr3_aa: CASSWPGRNTKQFF
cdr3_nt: TGCGCCAGCAGCTGGCCAGGGCGGAATACCAAGCAGTTCTTC

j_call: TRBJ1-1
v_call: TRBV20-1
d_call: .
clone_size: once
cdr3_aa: CSASNRDKAFF
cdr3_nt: TGCAGTGCTAGTAACCGGGACAAAGCTTTCTTT

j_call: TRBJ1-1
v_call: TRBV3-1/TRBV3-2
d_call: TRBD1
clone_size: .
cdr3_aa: CASSQSVDRSPFF
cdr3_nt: TGTGCCAGCAGCCAAAGTGTGGACAGGTCCCCTTTCTTT

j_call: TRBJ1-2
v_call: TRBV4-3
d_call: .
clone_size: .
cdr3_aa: CASSPHDGGTNYGYTF
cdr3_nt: TGCGCCAGCAGCCCACACGATGGCGGAACTAACTATGGCTACACCTTC

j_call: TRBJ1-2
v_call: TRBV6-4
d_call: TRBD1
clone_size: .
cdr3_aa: CASREQGARNYGYTF
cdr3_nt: TGTGCCAGCAGGGAACAGGGGGCGCGGAACTATGGCTACACCTTC

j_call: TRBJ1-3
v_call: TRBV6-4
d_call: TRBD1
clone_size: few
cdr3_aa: CASMRTGIEISYSGNTIYF
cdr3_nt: TGTGCCAGCATGCGGACAGGGATCGAAATTTCGTACTCTGGAAACACCATATATTTT

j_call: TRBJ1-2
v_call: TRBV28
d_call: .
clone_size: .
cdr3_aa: CASLLGSNYGYTF
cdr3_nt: TGTGCCAGCCTACTGGGCTCTAACTATGGCTACACCTTC

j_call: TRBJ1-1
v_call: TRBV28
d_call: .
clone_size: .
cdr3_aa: CASSWGEKPFLF
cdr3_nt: TGTGCCAGCAGTTGGGGGGAAAAACCCTTCCTCTTT

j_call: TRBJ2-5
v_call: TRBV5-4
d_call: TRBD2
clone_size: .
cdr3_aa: CASSRIGAGGQETQYF
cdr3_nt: TGTGCCAGCAGCCGTATAGGAGCGGGGGGGCAAGAGACCCAGTACTTC

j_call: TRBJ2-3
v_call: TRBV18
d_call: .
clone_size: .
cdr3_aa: CASSSGVTGADTQYF
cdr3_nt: TGTGCCAGCTCTTCAGGGGTCACTGGCGCAGATACGCAGTATTTT

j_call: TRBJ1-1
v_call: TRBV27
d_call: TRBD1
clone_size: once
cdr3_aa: CASSSGQGSMAEAFF
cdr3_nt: TGTGCCAGCAGTTCAGGACAGGGTTCAATGGCTGAAGCTTTCTTT

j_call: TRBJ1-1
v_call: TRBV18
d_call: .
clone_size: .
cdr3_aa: CASSPPQTEAFF
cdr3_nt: TGTGCCAGCTCACCACCCCAGACTGAAGCTTTCTTT

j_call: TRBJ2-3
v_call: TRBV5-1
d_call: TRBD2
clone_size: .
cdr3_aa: CASSTGLAGGGTDTQYF
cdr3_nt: TGCGCCAGCAGCACGGGACTAGCGGGAGGGGGCACAGATACGCAGTATTTT

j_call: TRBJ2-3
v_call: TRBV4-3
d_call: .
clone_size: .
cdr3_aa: CASSLRDSSIEQYF
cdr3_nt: TGCGCCAGCAGCCTGCGGGACTCCTCGATCGAGCAGTATTTT

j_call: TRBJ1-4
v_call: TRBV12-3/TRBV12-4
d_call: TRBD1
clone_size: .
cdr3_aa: CASIRSTGEKLFF
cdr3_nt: TGTGCCAGCATTCGATCGACAGGGGAAAAACTGTTTTTT

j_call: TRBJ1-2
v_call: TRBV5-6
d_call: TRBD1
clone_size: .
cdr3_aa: CASSQPGQGSNYGYTF
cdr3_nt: TGTGCCAGCAGCCAACCGGGACAGGGAAGCAACTATGGCTACACCTTC

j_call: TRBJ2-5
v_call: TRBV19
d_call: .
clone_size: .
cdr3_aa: CASSTPGPGTFWSGKETQYF
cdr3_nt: TGTGCCAGTAGTACCCCGGGTCCCGGGACATTCTGGTCGGGAAAAGAGACCCAGTACTTC

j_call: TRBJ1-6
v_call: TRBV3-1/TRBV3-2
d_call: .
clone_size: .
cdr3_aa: CASSQDIGGSNNSPLHF
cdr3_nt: TGTGCCAGCAGCCAAGATATTGGGGGGAGCAATAATTCACCCCTCCACTTT

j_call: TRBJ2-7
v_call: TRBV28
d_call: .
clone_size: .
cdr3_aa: CATFGGGSYEQYF
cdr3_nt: TGTGCCACCTTCGGGGGCGGGAGCTACGAGCAGTACTTC

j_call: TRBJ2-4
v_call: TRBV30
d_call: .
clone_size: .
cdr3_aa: CAWTPITGNIQYF
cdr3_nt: TGTGCCTGGACCCCGATAACAGGGAACATTCAGTACTTC

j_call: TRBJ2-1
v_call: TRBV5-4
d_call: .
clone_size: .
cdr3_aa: CASSLEGAGTYNEQFF
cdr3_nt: TGTGCCAGCAGCTTAGAGGGAGCAGGCACCTACAATGAGCAGTTCTTC

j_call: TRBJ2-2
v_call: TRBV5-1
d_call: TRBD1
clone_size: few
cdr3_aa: CASKDRTGNTGELFF
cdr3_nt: TGCGCCAGCAAGGATCGGACAGGGAACACCGGGGAGCTGTTTTTT

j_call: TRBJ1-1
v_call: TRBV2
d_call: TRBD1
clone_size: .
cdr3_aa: CASRESGQGGEAFF
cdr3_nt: TGTGCCAGCAGGGAATCTGGACAGGGGGGTGAAGCTTTCTTT

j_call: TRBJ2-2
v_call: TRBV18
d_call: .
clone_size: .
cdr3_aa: CASSRRTDTGELFF
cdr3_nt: TGTGCCAGCTCACGACGGACAGATACCGGGGAGCTGTTTTTT

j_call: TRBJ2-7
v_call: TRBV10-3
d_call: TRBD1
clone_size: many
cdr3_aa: CAISMGQVDYEQYF
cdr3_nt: TGTGCCATCAGCATGGGACAGGTCGACTACGAGCAGTACTTC

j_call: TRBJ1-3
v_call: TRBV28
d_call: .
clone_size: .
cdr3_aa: CASRVGGPHHGNTIYF
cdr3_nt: TGTGCCAGCAGAGTGGGCGGGCCCCATCATGGAAACACCATATATTTT

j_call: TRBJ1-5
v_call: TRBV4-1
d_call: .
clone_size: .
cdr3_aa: CASRPVSGARNNQPQHF
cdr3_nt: TGCGCCAGCAGGCCAGTATCGGGAGCCAGAAACAATCAGCCCCAGCATTTT

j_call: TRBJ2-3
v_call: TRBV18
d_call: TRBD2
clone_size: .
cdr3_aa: CASSRTSGYTDTQYF
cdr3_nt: TGTGCCAGCTCACGGACTAGCGGTTACACAGATACGCAGTATTTT

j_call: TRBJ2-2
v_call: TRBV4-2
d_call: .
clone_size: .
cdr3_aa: CASSQDGLSTGELFF
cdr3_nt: TGTGCCAGCAGCCAAGATGGTCTATCCACCGGGGAGCTGTTTTTT

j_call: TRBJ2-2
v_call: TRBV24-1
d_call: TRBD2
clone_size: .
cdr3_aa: CATSQTSGSGELFF
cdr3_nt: TGTGCCACCAGCCAGACTAGCGGGTCCGGGGAGCTGTTTTTT

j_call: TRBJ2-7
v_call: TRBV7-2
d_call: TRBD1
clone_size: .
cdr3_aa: CASSFNRDRGIYEQYF
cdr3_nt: TGTGCCAGCAGCTTTAACCGGGACAGGGGCATCTACGAGCAGTACTTC

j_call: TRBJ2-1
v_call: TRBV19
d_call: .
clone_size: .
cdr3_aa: CASSMQGMAAEQFF
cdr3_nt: TGTGCCAGTAGTATGCAGGGAATGGCCGCTGAGCAGTTCTTC

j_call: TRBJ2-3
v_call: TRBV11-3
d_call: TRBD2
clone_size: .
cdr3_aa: CASSLSGLAGSTDTQYF
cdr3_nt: TGTGCCAGCAGCTTATCCGGACTAGCGGGGAGCACAGATACGCAGTATTTT

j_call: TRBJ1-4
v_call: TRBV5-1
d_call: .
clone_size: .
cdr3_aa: CASSPPGQSLNEKLFF
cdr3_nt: TGCGCCAGCAGTCCACCTGGGCAGAGCCTTAATGAAAAACTGTTTTTT

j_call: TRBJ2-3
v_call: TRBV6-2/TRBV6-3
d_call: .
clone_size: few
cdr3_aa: CASSYSGDTQYF
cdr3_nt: TGTGCCAGCAGTTATTCGGGGGATACGCAGTATTTT

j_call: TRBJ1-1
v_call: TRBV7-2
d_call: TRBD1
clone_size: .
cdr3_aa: CASSPGTGWNTEAFF
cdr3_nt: TGTGCCAGCAGCCCCGGGACAGGGTGGAACACTGAAGCTTTCTTT

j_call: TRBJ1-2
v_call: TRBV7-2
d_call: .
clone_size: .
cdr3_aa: CASSSYRAGYGYTF
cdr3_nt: TGTGCCAGCAGCTCTTACAGGGCCGGCTATGGCTACACCTTC

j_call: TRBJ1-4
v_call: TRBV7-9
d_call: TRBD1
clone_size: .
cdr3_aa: CASSLTQGLEKLFF
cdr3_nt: TGTGCCAGCAGCTTAACACAGGGGCTCGAAAAACTGTTTTTT

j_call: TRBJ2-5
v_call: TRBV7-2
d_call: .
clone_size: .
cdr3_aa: CASSLATVEETQYF
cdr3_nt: TGTGCCAGCAGCTTAGCTACAGTAGAAGAGACCCAGTACTTC

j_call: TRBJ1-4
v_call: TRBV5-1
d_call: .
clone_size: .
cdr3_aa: CASSQGIPNEKLFF
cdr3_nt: TGCGCCAGCAGCCAGGGGATACCTAATGAAAAACTGTTTTTT

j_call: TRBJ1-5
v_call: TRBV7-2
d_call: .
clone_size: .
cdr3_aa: CASNNRDTSNQPQHF
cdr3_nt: TGTGCCAGCAACAACCGGGACACCAGCAATCAGCCCCAGCATTTT

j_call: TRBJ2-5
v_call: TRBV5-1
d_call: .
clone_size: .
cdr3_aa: CASSMDGPPRETQYF
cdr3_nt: TGCGCCAGCAGCATGGATGGGCCACCCCGGGAGACCCAGTACTTC